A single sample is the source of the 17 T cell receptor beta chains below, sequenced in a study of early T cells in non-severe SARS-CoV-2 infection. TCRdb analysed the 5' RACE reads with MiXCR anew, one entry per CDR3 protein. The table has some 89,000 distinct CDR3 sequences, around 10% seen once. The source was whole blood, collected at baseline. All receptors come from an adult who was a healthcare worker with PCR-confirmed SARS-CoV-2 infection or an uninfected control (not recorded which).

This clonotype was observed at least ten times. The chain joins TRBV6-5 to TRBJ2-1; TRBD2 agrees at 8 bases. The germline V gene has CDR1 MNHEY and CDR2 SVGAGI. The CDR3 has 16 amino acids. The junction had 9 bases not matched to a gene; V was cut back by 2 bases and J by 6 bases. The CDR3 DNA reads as TGTGCCAGCAGTTACAGACCGGGACTAGGGCGCAATGAGCAGTTCTTC. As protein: CASSYRPGLGRNEQFF.

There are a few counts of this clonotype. CDR3 sequence reads: CASKGDAATNEKLFF. As DNA, the CDR3 is TGTGCCAGCAAAGGAGACGCCGCAACTAATGAAAAACTGTTTTTT. The chain is built from TRBV6-2 or TRBV6-3 and TRBJ1-4; D remains unclear. The germline V gene has CDR1 MNHEY and CDR2 SVGEGT. The CDR3 is 15 amino acids. V was trimmed by 7 bases and J by 0 bases, leaving 12 bases between them.

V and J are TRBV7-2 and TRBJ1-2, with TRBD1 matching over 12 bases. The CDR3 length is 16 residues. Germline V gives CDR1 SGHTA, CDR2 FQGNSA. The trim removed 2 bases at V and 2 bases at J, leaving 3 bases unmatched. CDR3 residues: CASSLSGTGGNYGYTF. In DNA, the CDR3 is TGTGCCAGCAGCTTATCCGGGACAGGGGGCAACTATGGCTACACCTTC.

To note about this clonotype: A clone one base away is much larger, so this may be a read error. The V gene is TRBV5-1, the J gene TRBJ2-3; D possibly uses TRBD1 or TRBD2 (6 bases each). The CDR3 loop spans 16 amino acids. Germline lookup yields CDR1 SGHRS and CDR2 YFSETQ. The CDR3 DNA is TGCGTCAGCAGGGTTTATTCGGGGGCCGGCACAGATACGCAGTATTTT. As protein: CVSRVYSGAGTDTQYF.

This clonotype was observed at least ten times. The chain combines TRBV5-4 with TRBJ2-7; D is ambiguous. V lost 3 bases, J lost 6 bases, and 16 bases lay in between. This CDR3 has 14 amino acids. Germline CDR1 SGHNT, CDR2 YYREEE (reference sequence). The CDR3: CASSSLFGESEQYF. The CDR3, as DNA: TGTGCCAGCAGCTCGCTTTTTGGCGAATCCGAGCAGTACTTC.

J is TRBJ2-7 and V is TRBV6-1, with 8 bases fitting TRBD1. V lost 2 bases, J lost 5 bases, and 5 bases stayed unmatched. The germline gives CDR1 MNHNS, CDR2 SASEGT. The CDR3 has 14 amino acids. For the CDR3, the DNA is TGTGCCAGCAGTGAATCAGGGGGCGTGGACGAGCAGTACTTC. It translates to CASSESGGVDEQYF.

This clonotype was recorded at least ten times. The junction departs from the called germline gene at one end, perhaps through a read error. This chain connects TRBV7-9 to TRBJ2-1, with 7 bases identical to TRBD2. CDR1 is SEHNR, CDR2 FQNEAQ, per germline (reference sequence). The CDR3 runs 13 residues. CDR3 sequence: CASSLAVRNEQFF. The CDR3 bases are TGTGCCAGCAGCCTAGCGGTTCGGAATGAGCAGTTCTTC.

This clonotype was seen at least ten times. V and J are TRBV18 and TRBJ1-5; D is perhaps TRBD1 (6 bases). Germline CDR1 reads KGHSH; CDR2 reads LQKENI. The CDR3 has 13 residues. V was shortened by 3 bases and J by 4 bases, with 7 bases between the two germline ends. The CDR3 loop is CASSPDRNQPQHF. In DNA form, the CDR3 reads TGTGCCAGCTCACCGGACAGAAATCAGCCCCAGCATTTT.

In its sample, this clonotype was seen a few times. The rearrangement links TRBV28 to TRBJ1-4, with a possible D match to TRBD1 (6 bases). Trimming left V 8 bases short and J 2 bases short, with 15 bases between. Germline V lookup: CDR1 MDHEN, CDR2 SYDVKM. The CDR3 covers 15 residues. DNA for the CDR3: TGTGCCAGCGCCCCCAGGGGCCGCACTAATGAAAAACTGTTTTTT. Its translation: CASAPRGRTNEKLFF.

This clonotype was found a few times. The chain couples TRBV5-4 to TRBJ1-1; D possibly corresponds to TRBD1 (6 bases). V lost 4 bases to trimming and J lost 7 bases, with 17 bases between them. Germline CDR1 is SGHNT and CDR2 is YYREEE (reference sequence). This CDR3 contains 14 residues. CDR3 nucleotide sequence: TGTGCCAGCAGCCAAATCGGGGGGCAAGGTGAAGCTTTCTTT. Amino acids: CASSQIGGQGEAFF.

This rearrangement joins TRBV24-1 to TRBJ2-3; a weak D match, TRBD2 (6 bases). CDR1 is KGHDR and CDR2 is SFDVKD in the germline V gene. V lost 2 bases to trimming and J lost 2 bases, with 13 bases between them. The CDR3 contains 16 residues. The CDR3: CATSDSFRGYTDTQYF. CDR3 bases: TGTGCCACCAGTGATTCATTTCGGGGGTACACAGATACGCAGTATTTT.

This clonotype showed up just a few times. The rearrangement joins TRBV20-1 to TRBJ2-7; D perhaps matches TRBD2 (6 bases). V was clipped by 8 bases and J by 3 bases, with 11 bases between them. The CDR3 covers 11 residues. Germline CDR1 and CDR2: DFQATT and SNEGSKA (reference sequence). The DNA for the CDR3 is TGCAGTTTCGGGACTGTCTACGAGCAGTACTTC. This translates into CSFGTVYEQYF.

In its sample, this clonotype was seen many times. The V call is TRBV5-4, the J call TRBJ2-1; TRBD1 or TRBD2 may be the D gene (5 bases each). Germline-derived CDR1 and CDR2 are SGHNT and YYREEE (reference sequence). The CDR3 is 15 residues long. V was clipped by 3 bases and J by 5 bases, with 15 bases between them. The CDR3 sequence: CASSWAGAKDNEQFF. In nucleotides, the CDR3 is TGTGCCAGCAGCTGGGCCGGGGCCAAGGACAATGAGCAGTTCTTC. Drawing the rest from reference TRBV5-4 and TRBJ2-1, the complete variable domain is ETGVTQSPTHLIKTRGQQVTLRCSSQSGHNTVSWYQQALGQGPQFIFQYYREEENGRGNFPPRFSGLQFPNYSSELNVNALELDDSALYLCASSWAGAKDNEQFFGPGTRLTVL.

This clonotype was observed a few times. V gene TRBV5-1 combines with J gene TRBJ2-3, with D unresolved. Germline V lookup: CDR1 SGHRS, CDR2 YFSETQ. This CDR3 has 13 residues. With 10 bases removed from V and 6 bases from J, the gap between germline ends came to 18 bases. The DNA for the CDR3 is TGCGCCTCCAGCTTGGACCAGGCCGATACGCAGTATTTT. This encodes CASSLDQADTQYF.

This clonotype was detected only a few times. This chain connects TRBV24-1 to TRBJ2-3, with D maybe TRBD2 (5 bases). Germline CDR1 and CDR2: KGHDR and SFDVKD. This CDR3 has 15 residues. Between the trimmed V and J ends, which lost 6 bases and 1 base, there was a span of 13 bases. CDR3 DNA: TGTGCCACCAGTCCCGCGGGTTCGGGCACAGATACGCAGTATTTT. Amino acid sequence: CATSPAGSGTDTQYF.

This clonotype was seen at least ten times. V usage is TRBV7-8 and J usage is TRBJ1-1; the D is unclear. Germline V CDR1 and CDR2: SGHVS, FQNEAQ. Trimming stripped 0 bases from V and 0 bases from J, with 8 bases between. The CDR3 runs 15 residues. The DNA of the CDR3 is TGTGCCAGCAGCTTAGCGTACCCAATGAACACTGAAGCTTTCTTT. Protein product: CASSLAYPMNTEAFF. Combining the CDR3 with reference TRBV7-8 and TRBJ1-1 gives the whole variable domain GAGVSQSPRYKVAKRGQDVALRCDPISGHVSLFWYQQALGQGPEFLTYFQNEAQLDKSGLPSDRFFAERPEGSVSTLKIQRTQQEDSAVYLCASSLAYPMNTEAFFGQGTRLTVV.

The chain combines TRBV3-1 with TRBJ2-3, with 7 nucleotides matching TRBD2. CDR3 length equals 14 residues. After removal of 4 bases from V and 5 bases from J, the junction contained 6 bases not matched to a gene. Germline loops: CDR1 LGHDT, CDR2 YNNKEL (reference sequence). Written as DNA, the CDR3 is TGTGCCAGCAGCCGGACTAGTTTGGAAGATACGCAGTATTTT. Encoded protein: CASSRTSLEDTQYF.